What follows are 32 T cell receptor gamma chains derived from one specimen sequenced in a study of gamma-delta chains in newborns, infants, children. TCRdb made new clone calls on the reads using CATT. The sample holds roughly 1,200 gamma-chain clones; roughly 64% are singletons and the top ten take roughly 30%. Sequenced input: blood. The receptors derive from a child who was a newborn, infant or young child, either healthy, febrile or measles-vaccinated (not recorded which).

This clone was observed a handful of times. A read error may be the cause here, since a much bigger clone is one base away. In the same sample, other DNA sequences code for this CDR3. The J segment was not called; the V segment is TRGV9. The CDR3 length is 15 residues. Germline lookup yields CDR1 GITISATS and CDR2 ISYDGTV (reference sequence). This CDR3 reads CALWEQELGKKIKVF. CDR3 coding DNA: TGTGCCTTGTGGGAGCAAGAGTTGGGCAAAAAAATAAAGGTATTT.

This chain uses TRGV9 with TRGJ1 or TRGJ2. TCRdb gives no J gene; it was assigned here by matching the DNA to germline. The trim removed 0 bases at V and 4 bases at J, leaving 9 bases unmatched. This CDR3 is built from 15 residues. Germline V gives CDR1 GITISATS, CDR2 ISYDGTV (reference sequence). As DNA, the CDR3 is TGTGCCTTGTGGGAGGTGTCGACGGGATATTATAAGAAACTCTTT. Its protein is CALWEVSTGYYKKLF.

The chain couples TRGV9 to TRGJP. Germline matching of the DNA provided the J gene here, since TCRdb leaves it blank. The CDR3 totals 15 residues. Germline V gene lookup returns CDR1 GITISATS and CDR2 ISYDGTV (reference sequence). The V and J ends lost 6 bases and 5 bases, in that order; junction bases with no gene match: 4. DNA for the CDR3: TGTGCCTTGTGGAGGAAAGAGTTGGGCAAAAAAATCAAGGTATTT. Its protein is CALWRKELGKKIKVF.

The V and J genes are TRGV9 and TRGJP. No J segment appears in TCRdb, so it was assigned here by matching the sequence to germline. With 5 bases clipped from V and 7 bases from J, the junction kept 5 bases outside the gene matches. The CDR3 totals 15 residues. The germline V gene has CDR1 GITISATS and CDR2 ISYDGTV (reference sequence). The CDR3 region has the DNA TGTGCCTTGTGGGTGCACGAGTTGGGCAAAAAAATCAAGGTATTT. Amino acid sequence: CALWVHELGKKIKVF.

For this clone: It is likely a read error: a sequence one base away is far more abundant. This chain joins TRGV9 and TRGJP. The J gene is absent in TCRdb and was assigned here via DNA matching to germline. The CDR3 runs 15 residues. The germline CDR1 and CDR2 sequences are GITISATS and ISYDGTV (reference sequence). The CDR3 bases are TGTGCCTTGTGGGAGCAAGAGTTGGACAAAAAAATCAAGGTATTT. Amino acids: CALWEQELDKKIKVF.

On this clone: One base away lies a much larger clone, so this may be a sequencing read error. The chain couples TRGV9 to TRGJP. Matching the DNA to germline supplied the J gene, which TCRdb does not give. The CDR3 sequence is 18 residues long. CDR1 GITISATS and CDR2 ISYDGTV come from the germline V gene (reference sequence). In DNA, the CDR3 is TGTGCCTTGTGGGAGGTCCAAATTCAAGAGTTGGGCAAAAGAATCAAGGTATTT. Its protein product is CALWEVQIQELGKRIKVF.

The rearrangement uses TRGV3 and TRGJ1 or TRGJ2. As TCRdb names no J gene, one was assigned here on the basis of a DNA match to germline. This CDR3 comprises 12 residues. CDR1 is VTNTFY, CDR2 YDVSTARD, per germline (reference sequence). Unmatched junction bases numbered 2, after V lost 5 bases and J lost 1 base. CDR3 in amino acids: CATWANYYKKLF. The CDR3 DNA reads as TGTGCCACCTGGGCCAATTATTATAAGAAACTCTTT.

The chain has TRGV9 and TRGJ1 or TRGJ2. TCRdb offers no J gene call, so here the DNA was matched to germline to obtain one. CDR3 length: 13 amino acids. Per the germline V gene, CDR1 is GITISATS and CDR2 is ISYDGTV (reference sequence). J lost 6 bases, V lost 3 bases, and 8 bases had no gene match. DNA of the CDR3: TGTGCCTTGTGGGAGCTCCCCGCTTATAAGAAACTCTTT. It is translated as CALWELPAYKKLF.

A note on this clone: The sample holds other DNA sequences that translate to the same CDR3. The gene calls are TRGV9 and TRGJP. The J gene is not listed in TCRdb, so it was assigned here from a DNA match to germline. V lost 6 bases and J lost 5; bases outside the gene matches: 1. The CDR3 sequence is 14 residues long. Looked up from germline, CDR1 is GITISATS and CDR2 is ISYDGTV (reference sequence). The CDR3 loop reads CALWKELGKKIKVF. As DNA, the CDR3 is TGTGCCTTGTGGAAAGAGTTGGGCAAAAAAATCAAGGTATTT.

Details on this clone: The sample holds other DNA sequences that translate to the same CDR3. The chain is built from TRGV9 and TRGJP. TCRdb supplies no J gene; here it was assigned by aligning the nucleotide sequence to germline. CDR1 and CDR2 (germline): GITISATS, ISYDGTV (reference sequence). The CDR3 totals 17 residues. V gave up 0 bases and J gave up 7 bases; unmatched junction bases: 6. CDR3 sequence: CALWEVRRELGKKIKVF. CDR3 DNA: TGTGCCTTGTGGGAGGTGCGACGTGAGTTGGGCAAAAAAATCAAGGTATTT.

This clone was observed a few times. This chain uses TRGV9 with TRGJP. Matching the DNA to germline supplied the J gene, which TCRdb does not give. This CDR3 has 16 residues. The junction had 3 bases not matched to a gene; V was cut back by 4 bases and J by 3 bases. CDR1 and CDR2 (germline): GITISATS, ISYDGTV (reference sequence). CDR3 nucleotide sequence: TGTGCCTTGTGGGACACGCAAGAGTTGGGCAAAAAAATCAAGGTATTT. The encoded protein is CALWDTQELGKKIKVF.

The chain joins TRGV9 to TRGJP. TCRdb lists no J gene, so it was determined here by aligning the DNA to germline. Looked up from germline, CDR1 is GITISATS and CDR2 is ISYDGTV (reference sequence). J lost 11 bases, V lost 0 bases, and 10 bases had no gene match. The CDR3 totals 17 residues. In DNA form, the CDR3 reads TGTGCCTTGTGGGAGGTGCGGCAAGGGCTGGGCAAAAAAATCAAGGTATTT. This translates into CALWEVRQGLGKKIKVF.

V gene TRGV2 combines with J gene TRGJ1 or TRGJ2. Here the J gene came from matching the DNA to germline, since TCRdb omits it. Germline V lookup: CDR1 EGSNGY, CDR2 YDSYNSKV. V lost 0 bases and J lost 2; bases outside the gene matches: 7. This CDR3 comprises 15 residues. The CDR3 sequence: CATWDGPGYYYKKLF. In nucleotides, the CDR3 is TGTGCCACCTGGGACGGGCCAGGGTATTATTATAAGAAACTCTTT.

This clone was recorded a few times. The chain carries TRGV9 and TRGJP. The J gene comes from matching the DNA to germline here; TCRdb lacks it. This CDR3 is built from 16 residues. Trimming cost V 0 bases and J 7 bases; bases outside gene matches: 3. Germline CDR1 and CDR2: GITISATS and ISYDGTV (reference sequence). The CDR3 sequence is CALWEVFELGKKIKVF. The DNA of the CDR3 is TGTGCCTTGTGGGAGGTGTTTGAGTTGGGCAAAAAAATCAAGGTATTT.

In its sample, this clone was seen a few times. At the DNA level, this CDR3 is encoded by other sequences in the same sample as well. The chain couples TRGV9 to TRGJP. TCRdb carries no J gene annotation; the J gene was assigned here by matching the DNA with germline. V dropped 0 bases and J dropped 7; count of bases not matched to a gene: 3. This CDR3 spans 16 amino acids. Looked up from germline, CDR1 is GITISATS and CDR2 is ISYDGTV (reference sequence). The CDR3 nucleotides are TGTGCCTTGTGGGAGGTGCTCGAGTTGGGCAAAAAAATCAAGGTATTT. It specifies CALWEVLELGKKIKVF.

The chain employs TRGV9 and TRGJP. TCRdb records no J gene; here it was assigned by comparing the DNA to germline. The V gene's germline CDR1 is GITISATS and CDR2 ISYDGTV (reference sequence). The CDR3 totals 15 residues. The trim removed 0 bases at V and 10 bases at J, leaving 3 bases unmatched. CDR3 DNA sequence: TGTGCCTTGTGGGAGGTGTTTTTGGGCAAAAAAATCAAGGTATTT. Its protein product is CALWEVFLGKKIKVF.

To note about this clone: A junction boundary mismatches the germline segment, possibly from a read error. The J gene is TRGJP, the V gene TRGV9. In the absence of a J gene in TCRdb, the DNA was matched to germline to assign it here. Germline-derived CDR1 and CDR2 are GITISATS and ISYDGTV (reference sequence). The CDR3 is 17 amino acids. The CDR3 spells CALWEGGQGLGKKIKVF. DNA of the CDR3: TGTGCCTTGTGGGAGGGGGGTCAAGGGTTGGGCAAAAAAATCAAGGTATTT.

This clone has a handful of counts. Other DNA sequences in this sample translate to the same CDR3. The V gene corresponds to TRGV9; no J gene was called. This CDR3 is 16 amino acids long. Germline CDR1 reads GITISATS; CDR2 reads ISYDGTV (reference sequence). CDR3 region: CALWEPRGLGKKIKVF. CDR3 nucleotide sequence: TGTGCCTTGTGGGAGCCTCGAGGGTTGGGCAAAAAAATAAAGGTATTT.

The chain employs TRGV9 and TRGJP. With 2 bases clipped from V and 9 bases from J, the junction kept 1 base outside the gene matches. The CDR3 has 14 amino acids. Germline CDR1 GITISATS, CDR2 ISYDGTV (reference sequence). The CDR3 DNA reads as TGTGCCTTGTGGGAGGCGTTGGGCAAAAAAATCAAGGTATTT. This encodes CALWEALGKKIKVF.

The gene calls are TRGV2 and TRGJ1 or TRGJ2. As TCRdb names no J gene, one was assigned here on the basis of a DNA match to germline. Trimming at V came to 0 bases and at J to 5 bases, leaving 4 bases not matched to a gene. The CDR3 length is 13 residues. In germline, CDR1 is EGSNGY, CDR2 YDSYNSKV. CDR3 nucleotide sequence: TGTGCCACCTGGGACGGGCTAGATTATAAGAAACTCTTT. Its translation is CATWDGLDYKKLF.

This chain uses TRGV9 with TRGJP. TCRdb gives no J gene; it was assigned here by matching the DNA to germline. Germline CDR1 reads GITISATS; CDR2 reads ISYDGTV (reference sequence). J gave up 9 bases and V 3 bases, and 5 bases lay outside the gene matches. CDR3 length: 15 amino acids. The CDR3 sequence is CALWERRLGKKIKVF. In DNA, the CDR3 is TGTGCCTTGTGGGAGAGGAGGTTGGGCAAAAAAATCAAGGTATTT.

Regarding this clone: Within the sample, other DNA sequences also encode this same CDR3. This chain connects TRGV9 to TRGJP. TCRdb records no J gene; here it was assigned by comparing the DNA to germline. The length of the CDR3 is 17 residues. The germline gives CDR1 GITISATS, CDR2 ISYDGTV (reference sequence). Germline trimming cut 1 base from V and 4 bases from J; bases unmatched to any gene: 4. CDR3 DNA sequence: TGTGCCTTGTGGGAGGTATTACAAGAGTTGGGCAAAAAAATCAAGGTATTT. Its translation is CALWEVLQELGKKIKVF.

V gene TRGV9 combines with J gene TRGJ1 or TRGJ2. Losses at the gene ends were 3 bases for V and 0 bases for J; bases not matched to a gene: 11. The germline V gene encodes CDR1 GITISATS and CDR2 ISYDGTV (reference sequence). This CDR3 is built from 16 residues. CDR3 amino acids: CALWETSPENYYKKLF. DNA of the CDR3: TGTGCCTTGTGGGAGACCAGCCCAGAGAATTATTATAAGAAACTCTTT.

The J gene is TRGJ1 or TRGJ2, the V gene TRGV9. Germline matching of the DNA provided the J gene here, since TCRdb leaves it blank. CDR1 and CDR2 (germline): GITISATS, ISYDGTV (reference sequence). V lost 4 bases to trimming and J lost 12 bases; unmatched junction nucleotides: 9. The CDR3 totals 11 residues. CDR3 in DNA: TGTGCCTTGTGGGAACCCGCGAGGAAACTCTTT. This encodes CALWEPARKLF.

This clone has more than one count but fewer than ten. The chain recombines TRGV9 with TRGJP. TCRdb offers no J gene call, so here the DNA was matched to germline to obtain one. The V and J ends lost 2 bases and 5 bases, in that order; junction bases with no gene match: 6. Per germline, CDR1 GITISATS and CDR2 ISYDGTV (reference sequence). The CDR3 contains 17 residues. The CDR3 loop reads CALWEEMKELGKKIKVF. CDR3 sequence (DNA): TGTGCCTTGTGGGAGGAAATGAAAGAGTTGGGCAAAAAAATCAAGGTATTT.

CDR3 nucleotide sequence: TGTGCCTTGTGGGAGGAGAAACCAGGTCAGTTGGGCAAAAAAATCAAGGTATTT. The encoded protein is CALWEEKPGQLGKKIKVF. V gene TRGV9 combines with J gene TRGJP. The J gene comes from matching the DNA to germline here; TCRdb lacks it. CDR3 length: 18 residues. V lost 2 bases, J lost 8 bases, and 12 bases stayed unmatched. CDR1 and CDR2 from the germline V gene are GITISATS and ISYDGTV (reference sequence).

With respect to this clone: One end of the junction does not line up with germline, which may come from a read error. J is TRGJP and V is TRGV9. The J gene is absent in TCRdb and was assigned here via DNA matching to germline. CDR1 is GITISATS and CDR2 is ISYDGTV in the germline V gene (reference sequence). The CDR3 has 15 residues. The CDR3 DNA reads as TGTGCCTTGTGGGATCGTGAGTCGGGCAAAAAAATCAAGGTATTT. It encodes CALWDRESGKKIKVF.

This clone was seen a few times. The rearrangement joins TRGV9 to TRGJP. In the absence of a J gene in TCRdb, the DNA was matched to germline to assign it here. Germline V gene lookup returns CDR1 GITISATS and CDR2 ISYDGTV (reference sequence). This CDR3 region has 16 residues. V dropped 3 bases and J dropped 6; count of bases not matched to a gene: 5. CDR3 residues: CALWEIGELGKKIKVF. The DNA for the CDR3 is TGTGCCTTGTGGGAGATAGGAGAGTTGGGCAAAAAAATCAAGGTATTT.

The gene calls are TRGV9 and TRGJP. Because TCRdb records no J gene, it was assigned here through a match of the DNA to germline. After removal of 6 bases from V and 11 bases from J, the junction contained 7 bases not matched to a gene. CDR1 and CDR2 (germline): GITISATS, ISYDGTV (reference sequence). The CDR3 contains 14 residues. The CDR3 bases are TGTGCCTTGTGGTCCGGGGTGGGCAAAAAAATCAAGGTATTT. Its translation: CALWSGVGKKIKVF.

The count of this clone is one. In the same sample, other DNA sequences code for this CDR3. DNA of the CDR3: TGTGCCTTGTGGGGCCAAGAGTTGGGCAAAAAAATCAAGGTATTT. Translated, it gives CALWGQELGKKIKVF. The V gene is TRGV9, the J gene TRGJP. Germline matching of the DNA provided the J gene here, since TCRdb leaves it blank. In germline, CDR1 is GITISATS, CDR2 ISYDGTV (reference sequence). CDR3 length equals 15 residues. J was trimmed by 4 bases and V by 5 bases; bases with no gene match: 2.

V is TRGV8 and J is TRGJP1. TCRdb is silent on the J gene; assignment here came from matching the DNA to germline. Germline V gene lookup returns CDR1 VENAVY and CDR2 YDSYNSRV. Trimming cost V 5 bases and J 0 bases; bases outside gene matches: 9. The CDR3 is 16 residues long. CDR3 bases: TGTGCCACCTGGGTGTCGCTCGATACCACTGGTTGGTTCAAGATATTT. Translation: CATWVSLDTTGWFKIF.

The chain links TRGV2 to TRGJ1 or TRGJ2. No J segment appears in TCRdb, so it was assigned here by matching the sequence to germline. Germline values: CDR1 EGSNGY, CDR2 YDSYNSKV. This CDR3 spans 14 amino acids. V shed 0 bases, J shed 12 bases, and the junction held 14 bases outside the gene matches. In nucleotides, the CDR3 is TGTGCCACCTGGGACGGGCAATGTTTACCAGGGAAACTCTTT. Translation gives CATWDGQCLPGKLF.